Listed below are T cell receptor beta chains from one sample, sequenced in a study of blood T cell repertoires in COVID-19. Sequencing used immunoSEQ multiplex PCR; TCRdb keeps in-frame clones, though not all of them. This table has over 100,000 clones, 65% to 90% appearing once. Source material: peripheral blood. All receptors derive from an elderly man with acute or convalescent COVID-19. Both conserved end residues are part of each CDR3. A D gene is named only where the DNA matches it firmly. Not all rows give a size; the values are once, few, many and, for expanded clones, a class.

abundance	v_gene	d_gene	j_gene	CDR3aa	CDR3nt
.	TRBV29-1	TRBD2	TRBJ2-2	CSVEAFPGTSGMNTGELFF	TGCAGCGTTGAAGCATTCCCCGGGACTAGCGGGATGAACACCGGGGAGCTGTTTTTT
.	TRBV29-1	.	TRBJ1-1	CSVDEKGGGDTEAFF	TGCAGCGTTGACGAGAAGGGTGGGGGGGACACTGAAGCTTTCTTT
.	TRBV19	.	TRBJ1-1	CASSMRVTGTEAFF	TGTGCCAGTAGTATGAGGGTTACGGGCACTGAAGCTTTCTTT
.	TRBV7-2	TRBD1	TRBJ1-2	CASSLMGQAYGYTF	TGTGCCAGCAGCTTAATGGGACAGGCTTATGGCTACACCTTC
.	TRBV28	.	TRBJ2-3	CASSSSNRADTQYF	TGTGCCAGCAGTTCGTCGAACAGGGCTGATACGCAGTATTTT
.	TRBV30	TRBD2	TRBJ2-7	CAWSASGRAKYEQYF	TGTGCCTGGAGTGCTAGCGGGAGGGCAAAATACGAGCAGTACTTC
.	TRBV12-3/TRBV12-4	.	TRBJ1-4	CASSFKGNEKLFF	TGTGCCAGCAGTTTTAAGGGGAATGAAAAACTGTTTTTT
.	TRBV5-1	TRBD1	TRBJ2-1	CASSSGQGESEQFF	TGCGCCAGCAGCTCGGGACAGGGGGAGAGTGAGCAGTTCTTC
few	TRBV28	.	TRBJ1-2	CASSSTGERNGYTF	TGTGCCAGCAGTTCTACAGGTGAGAGGAATGGCTACACCTTC
.	TRBV30	.	TRBJ1-1	CAWYREGMNTEAFF	TGTGCCTGGTATCGGGAGGGGATGAACACTGAAGCTTTCTTT
once	TRBV7-9	TRBD1	TRBJ2-1	CASNVQPGQGEFF	TGTGCCAGCAACGTTCAGCCGGGACAGGGGGAGTTCTTC
.	TRBV4-2	.	TRBJ1-3	CASSQDVSSGNTIYF	TGTGCCAGCAGCCAAGATGTCAGCTCTGGAAACACCATATATTTT
.	TRBV5-8	.	TRBJ1-5	CASSLGHSNQPQHF	TGTGCCAGCAGCTTGGGACACTCCAATCAGCCCCAGCATTTT
once	TRBV6-8	TRBD1	TRBJ1-5	CTSSREPDRSDQPQHF	TGTACCAGCAGTCGAGAGCCGGACAGGTCCGATCAGCCCCAGCATTTT
.	TRBV29-1	.	TRBJ2-5	CSVSPEQGFQETQYF	TGCAGCGTTTCCCCGGAACAGGGCTTCCAAGAGACCCAGTACTTC
.	TRBV3-1/TRBV3-2	.	TRBJ1-4	CASSQVSENEKLFF	TGTGCCAGCAGCCAAGTAAGCGAAAATGAAAAACTGTTTTTT
.	TRBV15	TRBD1	TRBJ2-2	CATSLGGTNGELFF	TGTGCCACCAGCCTAGGGGGCACGAACGGGGAGCTGTTTTTT
once	TRBV28	TRBD2	TRBJ2-7	CASRGGTLAGGYEQYF	TGTGCCAGCAGAGGGGGTACACTAGCGGGAGGTTACGAGCAGTACTTC
.	TRBV25-1	.	TRBJ1-5	CASSETGHNQPQHF	TGTGCCAGCAGTGAGACAGGCCACAATCAGCCCCAGCATTTT
few	TRBV29-1	.	TRBJ1-4	CSVEVGSLEKLFF	TGCAGCGTTGAAGTGGGCTCCCTTGAAAAACTGTTTTTT
.	TRBV2	.	TRBJ1-4	CASSEEVTANEKLFF	TGTGCCAGCAGTGAAGAGGTTACAGCTAATGAAAAACTGTTTTTT
.	TRBV11-1	.	TRBJ1-5	CASSPRSNQPQHF	TGTGCCAGCAGCCCGAGATCCAATCAGCCCCAGCATTTT
.	TRBV30	.	TRBJ2-7	CAWSAAYEQYF	TGTGCCTGGAGTGCCGCCTACGAGCAGTACTTC
.	TRBV18	.	TRBJ2-1	CASSPLISYNEQFF	TGTGCCAGCTCACCACTAATCTCCTACAATGAGCAGTTCTTC
.	TRBV5-4	.	TRBJ1-1	CASSAGFGGNTEAFF	TGTGCCAGCAGCGCGGGTTTCGGGGGGAACACTGAAGCTTTCTTT
.	TRBV11-1	.	TRBJ1-1	CASSFTGNTEAFF	TGTGCCAGCAGCTTCACCGGGAACACTGAAGCTTTCTTT
few	TRBV10-3	.	TRBJ1-1	CAIRPGVMNTEAFF	TGTGCCATCAGGCCAGGGGTTATGAACACTGAAGCTTTCTTT
.	TRBV12-3/TRBV12-4	TRBD2	TRBJ2-3	CASSPERGHLNF	TGTGCCAGCAGTCCCGAGCGGGGTCATTTGAATTTT
.	TRBV6-5	.	TRBJ2-1	CASSPGVPPNEQFF	TGTGCCAGCAGTCCCGGAGTGCCCCCCAATGAGCAGTTCTTC
.	TRBV18	TRBD1	TRBJ1-5	CASSPSSGGSNQPQHF	TGTGCCAGCTCACCATCGTCAGGGGGCTCCAATCAGCCCCAGCATTTT
.	TRBV2	.	TRBJ1-1	CASSEGQDMNTEAFF	TGTGCCAGCAGTGAGGGGCAGGACATGAACACTGAAGCTTTCTTT
once	TRBV28	.	TRBJ1-5	CASSYLDSGGQPQHF	TGTGCCAGCAGTTACCTTGACAGTGGAGGGCAGCCCCAGCATTTT
few	TRBV3-1/TRBV3-2	.	TRBJ1-2	CASSQEQGRYYGYTF	TGTGCCAGCAGCCAAGAGCAGGGAAGATACTATGGCTACACCTTC
few	TRBV6-5	TRBD2	TRBJ2-1	CASSYSGSGRGDEQFF	TGTGCCAGCAGTTACTCTGGTAGCGGGAGAGGAGATGAGCAGTTCTTC
.	TRBV21-1	.	TRBJ1-4	CASSKDRGQATTNEKLFF	TGTGCCAGCAGCAAAGACAGGGGACAGGCCACAACTAATGAAAAACTGTTTTTT
.	TRBV11-2	TRBD1	TRBJ1-2	CASSLDSRTGGFGYTF	TGTGCCAGCAGCTTAGATTCGCGGACAGGGGGTTTTGGCTACACCTTC
.	TRBV2	TRBD2	TRBJ2-5	CASRREVETQYF	TGTGCCAGCAGGCGGGAGGTCGAGACCCAGTACTTC
.	TRBV15	TRBD1	TRBJ1-1	CATSLSTGGDTEAFF	TGTGCCACCAGCTTATCGACAGGGGGGGACACTGAAGCTTTCTTT
.	TRBV3-1/TRBV3-2	TRBD1	TRBJ2-2	CASSLRQGMNTGELFF	TGTGCCAGCAGCCTGAGACAGGGAATGAACACCGGGGAGCTGTTTTTT
.	TRBV24-1	TRBD1	TRBJ2-5	CATSDLRDRDRETQYF	TGTGCCACCAGTGATCTCCGGGACAGGGATAGGGAGACCCAGTACTTC
once	TRBV6-1	TRBD2	TRBJ2-1	CASTAGVRDNEQFF	TGTGCCAGCACAGCGGGAGTTCGGGACAATGAGCAGTTCTTC